This entry features one T cell receptor beta chain sequence. The antigen remains unidentified. V lost 4 bases to trimming and J lost 10 bases, with 13 bases between them. The CDR3 is made up of 12 amino acids. Germline CDR1 MDHEN, CDR2 SYDVKM. The data were taken from a study of T cells in localized non-small cell lung cancer. Overall study findings and caveats: Because researchers sequenced only one region of the tumor, heterogeneity is still possible. Of the top 100 tumor clones, median roughly 60 were in adjacent lung, more than 25 among its top 100.

Using immunoSEQ multiplex PCR, the repertoire was profiled, and TCRdb retains in-frame clones only, with some absent. The table has about 26,000 clones, 70% to 90% seen once. The receptor comes from an older female donor with stage II squamous cell lung carcinoma. The chain joins TRBV28 to TRBJ1-2, with D perhaps TRBD1 (5 bases). The starting material was peripheral blood, obtained before any cancer treatment. In nucleotides, the CDR3 is TGTGCCAGCAGTTCCCCCCCGGGGGACTACACCTTC. This gives the protein CASSSPPGDYTF.